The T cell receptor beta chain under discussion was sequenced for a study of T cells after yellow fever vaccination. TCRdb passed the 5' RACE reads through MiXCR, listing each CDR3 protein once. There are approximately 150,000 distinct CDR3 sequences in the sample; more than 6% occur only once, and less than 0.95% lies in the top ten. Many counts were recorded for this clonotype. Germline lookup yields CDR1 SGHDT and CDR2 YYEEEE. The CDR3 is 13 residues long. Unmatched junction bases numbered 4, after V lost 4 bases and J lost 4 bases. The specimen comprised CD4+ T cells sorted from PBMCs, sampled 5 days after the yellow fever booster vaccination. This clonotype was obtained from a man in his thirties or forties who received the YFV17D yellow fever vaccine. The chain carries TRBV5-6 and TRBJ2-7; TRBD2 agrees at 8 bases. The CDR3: CASSRGGEYEQYF. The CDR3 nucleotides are TGTGCCAGCAGCCGGGGGGGCGAATACGAGCAGTACTTC.